A single sample gave rise to the 18 T cell receptor beta chains below, sequenced in a study of Graves' ophthalmopathy and Graves' hyperthyroidism. From RNA, the CDR3 regions of TCR beta chains were amplified and sequenced. HTBI primers were used in a first-round RT-PCR, which preceded a second-round multiplex PCR. MiXCR was run by TCRdb on the multiplex PCR reads, yielding one entry per CDR3 protein. The sample contains roughly 350,000 distinct CDR3 sequences, about a sixth of which appear only once. Material for sequencing was peripheral blood. The receptor source for this set is an adult woman with stable Graves' hyperthyroidism.

This clonotype was found many times. This chain connects TRBV5-1 to TRBJ1-1, with a tentative D call TRBD1 (6 bases). Trimming took 3 bases from V and 3 from J, leaving 12 bases between them. Germline CDR1 and CDR2: SGHRS and YFSETQ. The CDR3 runs to 14 residues. The CDR3 protein is CASSSQTGYTEAFF. CDR3 DNA: TGCGCCAGCAGCTCCCAGACAGGATACACTGAAGCTTTCTTT.

This clonotype was seen a few times. A single base separates this from a much larger clone, so it may be a read error. This rearrangement joins TRBV27 to TRBJ2-7, with D tentatively TRBD2 (5 bases). The germline CDR1 and CDR2 sequences are MNHEY and SMNVEV (reference sequence). CDR3 length equals 14 residues. V was shortened by 5 bases and J by 6 bases, with 17 bases between the two germline ends. The CDR3 nucleotides read TGTGCCAGCAGTCCAAACAGTGGGCGGGCCGAGCAGTACTTC. This codes for CASSPNSGRAEQYF.

In its sample, this clonotype was seen many times. The chain couples TRBV20-1 to TRBJ1-2; 7 nucleotides match TRBD1. Germline V CDR1 and CDR2: DFQATT, SNEGSKA (reference sequence). There are 12 residues in the CDR3. V shed 6 bases and J 4 bases; nucleotides not matched to a gene: 5. DNA for the CDR3: TGCAGTGCCCCACGGGACAGCTATGGCTACACCTTC. This translates into CSAPRDSYGYTF.

Ten or more counts support this clonotype. The chain combines TRBV6-2 or TRBV6-3 with TRBJ1-2, with 7 bases matching TRBD1. The CDR3 runs to 14 residues. Germline lookup yields CDR1 MNHEY and CDR2 SVGEGT. V gave up 4 bases and J gave up 13 bases; unmatched junction bases: 15. The CDR3 here is CASSSGQDHPLCTF. In nucleotides, the CDR3 is TGTGCCAGCAGTTCAGGACAGGACCATCCTCTTTGCACCTTC.

This clonotype was seen at least ten times. This chain connects TRBV4-1 to TRBJ1-2, with D hard to call. The CDR3 has 19 amino acids. The germline gives CDR1 MGHRA, CDR2 YSYEKL. Deletions cut 3 bases from V and 4 bases from J, with 27 bases between. In nucleotides, the CDR3 is TGCGCCAGCAGCCACCCATCGGTGCCGGGAACAGCCTTGGGCTATGGCTACACCTTC. It encodes CASSHPSVPGTALGYGYTF.

This clonotype was observed a few times. The rearrangement joins TRBV2 to TRBJ1-5, with TRBD1 as a possible D gene (5 bases). Germline-derived CDR1 and CDR2 are SNHLY and FYNNEI. There are 17 residues in the CDR3. Trimming took 2 bases from V and 4 from J, leaving 18 bases between them. CDR3 protein: CASSEWGRQKTNQPQHF. Written as DNA, the CDR3 is TGTGCCAGCAGTGAATGGGGACGACAAAAAACTAATCAGCCCCAGCATTTT.

The rearrangement joins TRBV6-2 or TRBV6-3 to TRBJ2-2; 13 bases are shared with TRBD2. V lost 7 bases, J lost 1 base, and 9 bases stayed unmatched. The germline gives CDR1 MNHEY, CDR2 SVGEGT. The CDR3 sequence is 18 residues long. The DNA for the CDR3 is TGTGCCAGCATTAAGACTAGCGGGAGGCCTAAGAACACCGGGGAGCTGTTTTTT. Translating gives CASIKTSGRPKNTGELFF.

This clonotype was detected ten times or more. The chain has TRBV2 and TRBJ1-5, with D tentatively TRBD1 (5 bases). V lost 7 bases to trimming and J lost 1 base, with 17 bases between them. The germline gives CDR1 SNHLY, CDR2 FYNNEI. The CDR3 is made up of 16 amino acids. The CDR3 here is CASTPGTTRSNQPQHF. The CDR3 DNA is TGTGCCAGCACCCCGGGGACGACCCGGAGCAATCAGCCCCAGCATTTT.

The chain carries TRBV2 and TRBJ1-2, with D maybe TRBD1 (5 bases). CDR1 SNHLY and CDR2 FYNNEI come from the germline V gene. Trimming cost V 4 bases and J 3 bases, with 15 bases left between them. The CDR3 extends over 15 amino acids. The CDR3 DNA sequence: TGTGCCAGCAGTGGCTCCCAGGTGGGGGACTATGGCTACACCTTC. Encoded protein: CASSGSQVGDYGYTF. Drawing the rest from reference TRBV2 and TRBJ1-2, the complete variable domain is EPEVTQTPSHQVTQMGQEVILRCVPISNHLYFYWYRQILGQKVEFLVSFYNNEISEKSEIFDDQFSVERPDGSNFTLKIRSTKLEDSAMYFCASSGSQVGDYGYTFGSGTRLTVV.

This clonotype was seen a few times. This rearrangement joins TRBV28 to TRBJ2-2; the match to TRBD2 covers 11 bases. V was clipped by 4 bases and J by 1 base; unmatched bases: 2. CDR1 MDHEN and CDR2 SYDVKM come from the germline V gene. CDR3 length: 16 residues. DNA for the CDR3: TGTGCCAGCAGTTATAGCGGGAGGGAGAACACCGGGGAGCTGTTTTTT. It translates to CASSYSGRENTGELFF.

Worth noting for this clonotype: Because the CDR3 is missing its conserved closing phenylalanine or tryptophan, this is likely a read error. The DNA is omitted, as the CDR3 cannot be located on it reliably, and the CDR3 follows TCRdb's listing. The chain combines TRBV7-8 with TRBJ1-1. Termini included, the CDR3 measures 11 amino acids. Germline V CDR1 and CDR2: SGHVS, FQNEAQ. The CDR3 is CASGRGTEACL.

This clonotype was detected many times. The chain has TRBV4-1 and TRBJ1-1; tentatively, D is TRBD1 (5 bases). There are 15 residues in the CDR3. Germline V gene lookup returns CDR1 MGHRA and CDR2 YSYEKL. V lost 1 base to trimming and J lost 0 bases, with 9 bases between them. CDR3 protein: CASSQAQGMNTEAFF. CDR3 sequence (DNA): TGCGCCAGCAGCCAAGCCCAGGGAATGAACACTGAAGCTTTCTTT.

At least ten counts were recorded for this clonotype. This rearrangement joins TRBV27 to TRBJ1-2, with 9 positions matching TRBD1. V was clipped by 0 bases and J by 5 bases; unmatched bases: 13. The germline V gene has CDR1 MNHEY and CDR2 SMNVEV (reference sequence). The CDR3 loop spans 18 amino acids. The CDR3 sequence: CASSLSGTGLSNAYGYTF. CDR3 nucleotide sequence: TGTGCCAGCAGTTTATCAGGGACAGGGCTGTCCAACGCTTATGGCTACACCTTC.

On this clonotype itself: A read error may be the cause here, since a much bigger clone is one base away. The CDR3: CASSLVGSSSYEQCF. The DNA of the CDR3 is TGTGCCAGCAGTTTGGTGGGCAGCTCTTCCTACGAGCAGTGCTTC. The chain links TRBV27 to TRBJ2-7; D is unresolved. The CDR3 contains 15 residues. In germline, CDR1 is MNHEY, CDR2 SMNVEV (reference sequence).

This clonotype occurred many times. The J gene is TRBJ1-1, the V gene TRBV12-3 or TRBV12-4; tentatively, D is TRBD1 (5 bases). V was clipped by 5 bases and J by 4 bases, with 20 bases between them. The CDR3 sequence is 16 residues long. CDR3 sequence: CASSPTGRLTSTEAFF. DNA for the CDR3: TGTGCCAGCAGTCCTACGGGACGCCTGACAAGCACTGAAGCTTTCTTT.

In its sample, this clonotype was seen once. One end of the junction does not line up with germline, which may come from a read error. The rearrangement uses TRBV6-5 and TRBJ2-5; TRBD2 aligns across 7 bases. The CDR3 has 15 residues. Germline CDR1 and CDR2: MNHEY and SVGAGI. The CDR3 reads CASSLCGGSQETKYF. The DNA of the CDR3 is TGTGCCAGCAGTTTATGTGGCGGGAGTCAAGAGACCAAGTACTTC.

This clonotype was seen at least ten times. The chain carries TRBV7-2 and TRBJ2-7; TRBD2 agrees at 8 bases. The trim removed 5 bases at V and 2 bases at J, leaving 8 bases unmatched. Germline V gene lookup returns CDR1 SGHTA and CDR2 FQGNSA. This CDR3 has 15 residues. CDR3 bases: TGTGCCAGCAGCCTTAGCGGGGCGGGCCCCTACGAGCAGTACTTC. This gives the protein CASSLSGAGPYEQYF.

This clonotype occurred many times. This chain joins TRBV5-4 and TRBJ1-1; perhaps TRBD1 as D (6 bases). V lost 4 bases and J 1 base, leaving 14 bases between the germline ends. The CDR3 has 15 residues. Germline assignment: CDR1 SGHNT and CDR2 YYREEE (reference sequence). In nucleotides, the CDR3 is TGTGCCAGCAGCCGCACAGGGCGAACGAACACTGAAGCTTTCTTT. The encoded protein is CASSRTGRTNTEAFF.